These 26 T cell receptor beta chains were all obtained from the same sample, sequenced in a study of shared clonotypes between healthy human individuals. Sequenced by immunoSEQ multiplex PCR; TCRdb stores in-frame clones only, minus some. This repertoire shows approximately 500,000 clones, less than 96% found once; its top ten account for 0.06%. The source material was naive CD4+ T cells sorted from blood. As to subset: CD45RA+ positively selected. Receptors were obtained from a woman in her twenties or thirties in good health.

The V gene is TRBV6-1, the J gene TRBJ2-5; 8 bases line up with TRBD2. The CDR3 contains 14 residues. Looked up from germline, CDR1 is MNHNS and CDR2 is SASEGT. V was clipped by 7 bases and J by 1 base; unmatched bases: 5. CDR3 sequence: CASTATSAQETQYF. CDR3 in DNA: TGTGCCAGCACCGCGACTAGCGCCCAAGAGACCCAGTACTTC.

The rearrangement uses TRBV7-6 and TRBJ2-2; the D is unclear. V lost 5 bases, J lost 0 bases, and 13 bases lay in between. This CDR3 contains 16 residues. CDR1 and CDR2 (germline): SGHVS, FNYEAQ. The CDR3 loop is CASSPQRPANTGELFF. The CDR3, as DNA: TGTGCCAGCAGCCCCCAGAGGCCGGCGAACACCGGGGAGCTGTTTTTT.

CDR3 DNA: TGTGCCAGCAGTGATCAGCTAAACTCTGGAAACACCATATATTTT. It specifies CASSDQLNSGNTIYF. The chain employs TRBV6-1 and TRBJ1-3; D is ambiguous. The V gene's germline CDR1 is MNHNS and CDR2 SASEGT. The CDR3 is 15 amino acids. Trimming took 3 bases from V and 0 from J, leaving 9 bases between them.

The gene calls are TRBV2 and TRBJ2-7, with 8 positions matching TRBD1. In germline, CDR1 is SNHLY, CDR2 FYNNEI. Trimming removed 8 bases from V and 4 bases from J; junction bases left unmatched: 4. The CDR3 loop spans 12 amino acids. The CDR3 reads CASLGQGYEQYF. In DNA, the CDR3 is TGTGCCAGCTTAGGACAGGGTTACGAGCAGTACTTC.

The chain uses TRBV28 and TRBJ2-7, with 9 nucleotides matching TRBD2. V was pared by 3 bases and J by 4 bases, with 1 base of the junction left unmatched. The CDR3 spans 13 residues. Looked up from germline, CDR1 is MDHEN and CDR2 is SYDVKM. CDR3: CASSFLAGYEQYF. DNA for the CDR3: TGTGCCAGCAGTTTCCTAGCGGGATACGAGCAGTACTTC.

This chain links TRBV5-4 with TRBJ2-2, with TRBD1 identical over 9 bases. Per the germline V gene, CDR1 is SGHNT and CDR2 is YYREEE (reference sequence). CDR3 length: 16 amino acids. The junction had 12 bases not matched to a gene; V was cut back by 9 bases and J by 3 bases. CDR3 bases: TGTGCCATCCAATCCGGGACAGGGTTAGACACCGGGGAGCTGTTTTTT. This translates into CAIQSGTGLDTGELFF. Full variable domain (missing parts from reference TRBV5-4 and TRBJ2-2): ETGVTQSPTHLIKTRGQQVTLRCSSQSGHNTVSWYQQALGQGPQFIFQYYREEENGRGNFPPRFSGLQFPNYSSELNVNALELDDSALYLCAIQSGTGLDTGELFFGEGSRLTVL.

V gene TRBV9 combines with J gene TRBJ2-2; 8 bases fit TRBD2. Germline CDR1 SGDLS, CDR2 YYNGEE. J lost 6 bases, V lost 0 bases, and 4 bases had no gene match. CDR3 length equals 15 residues. The CDR3 loop is CASSVELGRAGELFF. The CDR3 DNA is TGTGCCAGCAGCGTAGAGCTCGGGAGGGCCGGGGAGCTGTTTTTT.

The CDR3 loop reads CASSTHSGTGPGYTF. The CDR3 DNA follows: TGTGCCAGCAGTACACACTCCGGGACAGGGCCGGGCTACACCTTC. This chain connects TRBV6-5 to TRBJ1-2; 9 nucleotides align to TRBD1. Germline loops: CDR1 MNHEY, CDR2 SVGAGI. The junction had 12 bases not matched to a gene; V was cut back by 5 bases and J by 8 bases. This CDR3 has 15 residues.

The V and J genes are TRBV25-1 and TRBJ2-1; D possibly corresponds to TRBD2 (6 bases). The V gene's germline CDR1 is MGHDK and CDR2 SYGVNS. This CDR3 is 13 amino acids long. Trimming removed 4 bases at V and 14 bases at J, with 18 bases between. The CDR3 region is CASSGDWGVLEFF. In DNA form, the CDR3 reads TGTGCCAGCAGTGGAGACTGGGGGGTTCTGGAGTTCTTC.

The rearrangement links TRBV5-1 to TRBJ2-2, with TRBD2 as a possible D gene (6 bases). The CDR3 runs 16 residues. The V gene lost 3 bases and the J gene lost 4 bases, with 16 bases spanning the gap. Germline CDR1 reads SGHRS; CDR2 reads YFSETQ. The CDR3 bases are TGCGCCAGCAGCTACACAGCGGGTATGAGCACCGGGGAGCTGTTTTTT. This sequence encodes CASSYTAGMSTGELFF.

The chain joins TRBV9 to TRBJ1-2; possibly TRBD1 for D (6 bases). Looked up from germline, CDR1 is SGDLS and CDR2 is YYNGEE. The germline V and J ends were trimmed by 3 bases and 8 bases, with 14 bases remaining between them. The CDR3 sequence is 13 residues long. The CDR3 loop reads CASSAWTAFGYTF. The CDR3 coding sequence is TGTGCCAGCAGCGCATGGACAGCGTTCGGCTACACCTTC. The variable domain in full, completed from reference TRBV9 and TRBJ1-2, reads DSGVTQTPKHLITATGQRVTLRCSPRSGDLSVYWYQQSLDQGLQFLIQYYNGEERAKGNILERFSAQQFPDLHSELNLSSLELGDSALYFCASSAWTAFGYTFGSGTRLTVV.

The V call is TRBV4-2, the J call TRBJ2-3; tentatively, D is TRBD1 or TRBD2 (5 bases each). Germline V gives CDR1 LGHNA, CDR2 YNFKEQ. V dropped 1 base and J dropped 5 bases, with 22 bases sitting between them. The CDR3 consists of 18 residues. CDR3 amino acids: CASSQVGFGAVYEDTQYF. DNA for the CDR3: TGTGCCAGCAGCCAAGTGGGGTTCGGGGCGGTGTATGAAGATACGCAGTATTTT.

The genes are TRBV13 and TRBJ2-2; maybe TRBD1 (6 bases). V dropped 3 bases and J dropped 5 bases, with 7 bases sitting between them. CDR3 length: 13 residues. The germline CDR1 and CDR2 sequences are PRHDT and FYEKMQ (reference sequence). Here the CDR3 reads CASSFTGTGELFF. CDR3 coding DNA: TGTGCCAGCAGCTTCACAGGGACCGGGGAGCTGTTTTTT. The full variable domain, rest sourced from reference TRBV13 and TRBJ2-2, is AAGVIQSPRHLIKEKRETATLKCYPIPRHDTVYWYQQGPGQDPQFLISFYEKMQSDKGSIPDRFSAQQFSDYHSELNMSSLELGDSALYFCASSFTGTGELFFGEGSRLTVL.

This clone was found once. V is TRBV5-5 and J is TRBJ1-1; D gene ambiguous. Germline V gene lookup returns CDR1 SGHKS and CDR2 YYEKEE (reference sequence). CDR3 length: 15 residues. The germline V and J ends were trimmed by 0 bases and 3 bases, with 12 bases remaining between them. Written as DNA, the CDR3 is TGTGCCAGCAGCTTGGACGAGGTATGGTACACTGAAGCTTTCTTT. This encodes CASSLDEVWYTEAFF. Full variable domain (remainder filled in from reference TRBV5-5 and TRBJ1-1): DAGVTQSPTHLIKTRGQQVTLRCSPISGHKSVSWYQQVLGQGPQFIFQYYEKEERGRGNFPDRFSARQFPNYSSELNVNALLLGDSALYLCASSLDEVWYTEAFFGQGTRLTVV.

The chain employs TRBV19 and TRBJ1-2; 9 bases fit TRBD1. The length of the CDR3 is 13 residues. In germline, CDR1 is LNHDA, CDR2 SQIVND (reference sequence). The junction had 4 bases not matched to a gene; V was cut back by 4 bases and J by 7 bases. CDR3 protein: CASSTGQGVGYTF. CDR3 DNA: TGTGCCAGTAGTACGGGACAGGGTGTTGGCTACACCTTC.

The chain carries TRBV6-5 and TRBJ2-3; 7 bases fit TRBD2. The CDR3 sequence is 14 residues long. J gave up 7 bases and V 2 bases, and 6 bases lay outside the gene matches. Germline V gives CDR1 MNHEY, CDR2 SVGAGI. The CDR3: CASSYEGRANTQYF. The CDR3 DNA follows: TGTGCCAGCAGTTACGAAGGGAGGGCGAATACGCAGTATTTT.

This chain links TRBV4-1 with TRBJ2-7; D is ambiguous. V was cut by 4 bases and J by 6 bases, with 10 bases left in between. CDR3 length equals 12 residues. Per germline, CDR1 MGHRA and CDR2 YSYEKL. The CDR3 protein is CASSLVAGEQYF. CDR3 coding DNA: TGCGCCAGCAGCCTCGTGGCCGGCGAGCAGTACTTC.

V gene TRBV5-1 combines with J gene TRBJ1-4; D is unclear. The CDR3 length is 13 residues. Germline V gene data show CDR1 as SGHRS and CDR2 as YFSETQ. The CDR3 protein is CASRGSLNEKLFF. The CDR3 DNA reads as TGCGCGAGCCGCGGGAGCCTTAATGAAAAACTGTTTTTT.

This clone was counted once. This chain connects TRBV30 to TRBJ1-2; D not resolved. There are 12 residues in the CDR3. Germline CDR1 GTSNPN, CDR2 SVGIG (reference sequence). V was cut by 8 bases and J by 0 bases, with 10 bases left in between. Here the CDR3 reads CAREIANYGYTF. CDR3 nucleotides: TGTGCCCGCGAGATCGCTAACTATGGCTACACCTTC.

V is TRBV28 and J is TRBJ1-2, with D possibly matching TRBD1 (6 bases). CDR3 length: 14 amino acids. Germline V gene data show CDR1 as MDHEN and CDR2 as SYDVKM. Trimming took 3 bases from V and 4 from J, leaving 12 bases between them. The DNA of the CDR3 is TGTGCCAGCAGTTTGGCAGGGGAGCTCTATGGCTACACCTTC. Translated: CASSLAGELYGYTF.

The CDR3 sequence is CASKQGASREQYF. Here the CDR3 DNA reads TGTGCCAGCAAACAGGGGGCCTCAAGGGAGCAGTACTTC. The V and J genes are TRBV19 and TRBJ2-7, with TRBD1 matching over 9 bases. CDR1 LNHDA and CDR2 SQIVND come from the germline V gene (reference sequence). The J segment lost 7 bases and the V segment lost 9 bases, leaving 10 bases of the junction unmatched. The CDR3 is 13 amino acids.

This chain joins TRBV29-1 and TRBJ2-1; TRBD1 matches 12 bases. The V gene end was trimmed by 7 bases and the J gene end by 7 bases; junction bases not matched to a gene: 5. The CDR3 is 13 residues long. CDR1 and CDR2 (germline): SQVTM, ANQGSEA. CDR3 in amino acids: CSAGQGAWNEQFF. CDR3 DNA: TGCAGCGCGGGACAGGGGGCATGGAATGAGCAGTTCTTC.

The chain recombines TRBV2 with TRBJ1-1; D is unclear. The CDR3 runs 11 residues. Trimming removed 8 bases from V and 3 bases from J, with 7 bases in between. Germline V gene sequence: CDR1 SNHLY, CDR2 FYNNEI. The CDR3 is CASSIDTEAFF. The CDR3 DNA follows: TGTGCCAGCTCTATCGACACTGAAGCTTTCTTT.

The rearrangement links TRBV30 to TRBJ2-7, with no clear D. V gave up 4 bases and J gave up 1 base, with 17 bases separating them. Germline loops: CDR1 GTSNPN, CDR2 SVGIG (reference sequence). The length of the CDR3 is 15 residues. The CDR3 region has the DNA TGTGCCTGGACCCTACTTGAAAAGGCATCCTACGAGCAGTACTTC. Translation gives CAWTLLEKASYEQYF.

The rearrangement joins TRBV18 to TRBJ1-4, with 8 bases that match TRBD1. The germline gives CDR1 KGHSH, CDR2 LQKENI. V shed 3 bases and J 8 bases; nucleotides not matched to a gene: 11. The CDR3 length is 16 residues. CDR3 in DNA: TGTGCCAGCTCACCTTTTCGCGGGACAGGAGGGGAAAAACTGTTTTTT. As protein: CASSPFRGTGGEKLFF.

This clone was seen a few times. CDR3 coding DNA: TGTGCCGCGACCCGCGGGAGCTACTACGAGCAGTACTTC. It translates to CAATRGSYYEQYF. This chain uses TRBV6-1 with TRBJ2-7; the match to TRBD2 covers 7 bases. The ends lost 11 bases at V and 3 bases at J; junction bases unmatched: 10. Looked up from germline, CDR1 is MNHNS and CDR2 is SASEGT. The CDR3 sequence is 13 residues long.